The entry below describes one T cell receptor (beta chain). Authors' data handling: How many nucleated cells were present was estimated from reference gene primer amplification. Profiling relied on immunoSEQ multiplex PCR, and the TCRdb table lists in-frame clones only, not all of them. The V and J calls and the clone size are those of that table, but D and trimming were determined from the DNA. The repertoire holds 150,000 or so clones, with about four fifths as singletons. The record originates from a study of blood T cell repertoires in COVID-19. The germline V gene has CDR1 SGHRS and CDR2 YFSETQ. With 2 bases clipped from V and 2 bases from J, the junction kept 4 bases outside the gene matches. The CDR3 length is 15 residues.

This receptor was obtained from a woman aged 60-70 years with acute or convalescent COVID-19. Sequencing input: peripheral blood. This sequence joins TRBV5-1 and TRBJ2-1, with TRBD2 identical over 7 bases. As DNA, the CDR3 is TGCGCCAGCAGCTTAGGCGGGGGAACCTACAATGAGCAGTTCTTC. Amino acid sequence: CASSLGGGTYNEQFF.